This TCR beta chain was captured in a study of shared clonotypes between healthy human individuals. About the study: The plates for each donor numbered three CD4 naive, three CD4 memory, two CD8 naive and one CD8 memory. Whole-study findings and limits: Deeper or shallower sequencing was expected to change how clonotypes are shared among donors.

The CDR3 contains 16 residues. Germline CDR1 SGHRS, CDR2 YFSETQ. V was pared by 7 bases and J by 3 bases, with 13 bases of the junction left unmatched. In the case of this clone: Its antigen is currently unknown.

About 30,000 T cell genomes (approximately 0.2 ug DNA) went into each sorted-subset replicate. This table comes from immunoSEQ multiplex PCR, and its TCRdb copy is limited to in-frame clones, with some not included. The sample yields fewer than 1.4 million clones, more than 75% seen once. CD45RA-negative memory and CD45RA+ naive subsets were split from the CD4+ cells. The chain is built from TRBV5-1 and TRBJ2-5, with 9 bases matching TRBD2. This TCR was recovered from a young man in good health. Some clones in this sample may be carry-over from other donors' samples. The sample was memory CD4+ T cells from PBMCs. Subset specified: CD45RA-negative fraction. The CDR3 sequence: CASGTGAAGGEETQYF. CDR3 bases: TGCGCCAGCGGCACAGGAGCAGCGGGAGGAGAAGAGACCCAGTACTTC.